This TCR beta chain emerged from a study of response to subunit inactivated influenza vaccine. Points from the study as a whole: Few new T cells, the authors suggested, are recruited by each seasonal influenza vaccination.

Each CDR3 protein is one row after TCRdb ran MiXCR on the RT-PCR reads. The sample has hundreds of thousands of distinct CDR3 sequences; under 9% are singletons. This clonotype was picked up many times. Its specificity is not known. This CDR3 spans 14 amino acids. V shed 3 bases and J 8 bases; nucleotides not matched to a gene: 7. The receptor was isolated from a man aged 45-69 years who received an inactivated influenza vaccine. V gene TRBV12-3 or TRBV12-4 combines with J gene TRBJ2-1, with 7 positions matching TRBD1. The source material was PBMCs from blood, sampled around 25 months after vaccination. The chain's CDR3 is CASSLTGDSDEQFF. CDR3 in DNA: TGTGCCAGCAGTTTGACCGGGGACAGCGATGAGCAGTTCTTC.